This paragraph reports one T cell receptor (beta chain). There are many counts of this clonotype. This clone's antigen is unknown. No base quality information exists; no much larger clone differs at one position. These data are taken from a study of tumor-infiltrating lymphocytes in primary liver carcinoma (dated by TCRdb to 2016 to 2017). The study in broad terms: The five patients, three men and two women aged 30 to 69 years, had hepatocellular carcinoma (four) or combined HCC and intrahepatic cholangiocarcinoma (one). Agilent mRNA microarray profiling was performed on the roughly 27 tumor region samples to relate TCRbeta repertoire diversity to the local molecular phenotype. Technical replicate repertoires showed high reproducibility, with mean shared-clone rates approximately 0.87 and correlation coefficients above 0.95. For each liver tumor, the study sampled five regions along with adjacent normal tissue and blood, and applied TCRbeta repertoire sequencing, expression microarrays and whole-exome sequencing. The five patients had tumors of stage T1-T3 N0M0, with maximum diameters ranging from roughly 4.2 to 11 cm. Samples yielded roughly 3.65 to 7.5 million productive TCRbeta reads; read depth did not differ significantly between tissue types. A total of about 35 specimens from 5 patients, comprising approximately 25 tumor regions, 5 adjacent noncancerous liver tissues and 5 peripheral blood samples, were covered by TCRbeta repertoire sequencing. The investigation overall reported the following: A significantly larger repertoire fraction was made up by the top 250 clones in tumors than in blood (p = 0.039). Only about 7.5-25% of top clones were found in all five regions of a tumor, suggesting spatial heterogeneity of tumor-infiltrating T cells. Bulk unsorted samples precluded comparing CD4+ and CD8+ T cell repertoires. Repertoire overlap was higher between tumor regions (mean about 35%) than tumor-adjacent (approximately 17%) or tumor-blood (approximately 14%) pairs, consistent with antigen-driven expansion. Because sequencing covered only the TCR beta chain and unpaired alpha chains were not captured, true repertoire diversity is likely underestimated. The study included only a handful of patients, and the authors note findings should be validated in a larger study.

Starting from 450 to 500 ng total RNA, TCRbeta-specific cDNA was produced by reverse transcription with a constant-region primer and ProtoScript II reverse transcriptase. The TCRbeta libraries were prepared through three rounds of nested multiplex PCR following a slightly modified ARM-PCR procedure. Multiplex TRBV1-TRBV30 forward primers and a Cbeta reverse primer were used in the first two PCR rounds, each of which was run for 10 cycles. Sample barcodes and Illumina adapters were attached in a final 25-cycle PCR using Deep VentR polymerase. Before sequencing, amplicons of 200-500 bp were gel-purified using a QIAquick gel extraction kit. The TCRbeta amplicons were sequenced with 250-bp paired-end reads on an Illumina HiSeq 2500. The original methods were these. To recover full CDR3 sequences, reads were quality-trimmed using Trimmomatic v0.33 and paired reads were then merged using FLASH v1.2.11. V, D and J germline segments were assigned to the rearranged TCRbeta sequences by MiGEC v1.2.1b. Clonotype statistics and Shannon-Wiener diversity indices were computed with VDJtools v1.0.0. Except for diversity analysis, only each sample's 250 most abundant clonotypes were used in subsequent analyses to reduce sampling bias. The public reads were run again by TCRdb, first through fastp at Q25 and then through MiXCR, and only productive beta chains were kept. Merged by CDR3 protein, the rows form single entries marked with the most common genes and DNA. The authors' filters were not applied to this entry. A total of around 120,000 distinct CDR3 sequences appear in this sample, about 68% of them only once. Clones ranked in the top ten supply about a tenth of the sample.

Counted from cysteine to phenylalanine, this CDR3 has 16 amino acids. Kept here is only the CDR3 DNA, which spans 48 bases and is read in frame from base 1. As encoded in the germline V gene, CDR1 is SGHRS while CDR2 is YFSETQ. For this chain, trimming is 2 bases at the V end and 2 bases at the J end, and the number of junction bases without a gene match is 5. Total RNA and DNA were co-extracted without cell sorting from approximately 22-30 mg of bulk tissue using the AllPrep DNA/RNA mini kit. Roughly five patients with histopathologically diagnosed primary liver carcinoma underwent surgical resection in China between late 2015 and 2016. Patients had chronic HBV infection and were treatment-naive at sampling. Each tumor was sampled at five spatially separated regions: the tumor centre plus the superior, inferior, left-lateral and right-lateral poles. According to histology, viable tumor cells made up more than 80% of every tumor sample. Pieces of fresh tumor and adjacent tissue were cut in half, with one half kept in RNAlater at -80 degrees C and the other half sent for histology.

This receptor was taken from a woman aged 60-75 years with primary liver carcinoma and hepatitis B virus infection. The rearranged chain carries TRBV5-1 and TRBJ2-3; 10 junctional bases match TRBD1. Sample: liver tumor tissue from sampling region 1. Taken with the paper, the label for cell subset or site translates to: tumor region T1, superior pole. CDR3 sequence: CASSFGDRGFTDTQYF. The nucleotide sequence is given as TGCGCCAGCAGCTTCGGGGACAGGGGTTTCACAGATACGCAGTATTTT.